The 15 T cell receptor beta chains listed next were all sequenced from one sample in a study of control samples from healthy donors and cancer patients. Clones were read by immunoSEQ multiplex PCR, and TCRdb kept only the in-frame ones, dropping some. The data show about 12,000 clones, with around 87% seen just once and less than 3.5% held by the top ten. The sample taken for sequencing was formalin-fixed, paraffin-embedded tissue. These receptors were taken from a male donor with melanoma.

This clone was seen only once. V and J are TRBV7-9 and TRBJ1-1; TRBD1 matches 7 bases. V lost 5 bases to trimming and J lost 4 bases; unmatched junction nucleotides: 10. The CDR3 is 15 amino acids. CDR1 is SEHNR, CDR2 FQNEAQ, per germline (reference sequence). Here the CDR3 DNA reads TGTGCCAGCAGCCCCATTAGCTCAGGGGGCACTGAAGCTTTCTTT. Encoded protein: CASSPISSGGTEAFF. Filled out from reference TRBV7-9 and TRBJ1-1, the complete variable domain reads DTGVSQNPRHKITKRGQNVTFRCDPISEHNRLYWYRQTLGQGPEFLTYFQNEAQLEKSRLLSDRFSAERPKGSFSTLEIQRTEQGDSAMYLCASSPISSGGTEAFFGQGTRLTVV.

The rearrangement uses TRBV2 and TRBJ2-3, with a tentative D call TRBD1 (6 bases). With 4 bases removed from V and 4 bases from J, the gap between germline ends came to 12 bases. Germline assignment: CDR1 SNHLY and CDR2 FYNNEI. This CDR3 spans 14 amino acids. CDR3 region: CASSGGLGADTQYF. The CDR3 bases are TGTGCCAGCAGTGGGGGGCTGGGGGCAGATACGCAGTATTTT. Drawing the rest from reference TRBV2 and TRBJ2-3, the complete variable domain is EPEVTQTPSHQVTQMGQEVILRCVPISNHLYFYWYRQILGQKVEFLVSFYNNEISEKSEIFDDQFSVERPDGSNFTLKIRSTKLEDSAMYFCASSGGLGADTQYFGPGTRLTVL.

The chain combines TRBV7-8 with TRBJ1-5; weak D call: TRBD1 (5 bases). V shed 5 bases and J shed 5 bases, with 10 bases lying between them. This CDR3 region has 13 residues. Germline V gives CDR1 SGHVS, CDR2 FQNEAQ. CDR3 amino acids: CASSKTAHQPQHF. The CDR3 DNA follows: TGTGCCAGCAGCAAGACAGCACATCAGCCCCAGCATTTT. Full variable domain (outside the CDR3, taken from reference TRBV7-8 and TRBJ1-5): GAGVSQSPRYKVAKRGQDVALRCDPISGHVSLFWYQQALGQGPEFLTYFQNEAQLDKSGLPSDRFFAERPEGSVSTLKIQRTQQEDSAVYLCASSKTAHQPQHFGDGTRLSIL.

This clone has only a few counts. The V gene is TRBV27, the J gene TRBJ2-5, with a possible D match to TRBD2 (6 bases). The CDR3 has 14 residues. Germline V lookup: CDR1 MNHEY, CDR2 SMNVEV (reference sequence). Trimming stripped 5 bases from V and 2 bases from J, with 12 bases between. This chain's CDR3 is CASSRPGVQETQYF. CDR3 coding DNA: TGTGCCAGCAGTCGTCCGGGGGTTCAAGAGACCCAGTACTTC.

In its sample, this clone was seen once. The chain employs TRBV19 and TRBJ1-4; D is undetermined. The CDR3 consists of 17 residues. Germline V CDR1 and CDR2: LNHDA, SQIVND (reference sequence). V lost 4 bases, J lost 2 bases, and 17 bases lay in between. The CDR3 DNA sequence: TGTGCCAGTAGTAACCTGGCTCCCCCGAGGACTAATGAAAAACTGTTTTTT. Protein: CASSNLAPPRTNEKLFF.

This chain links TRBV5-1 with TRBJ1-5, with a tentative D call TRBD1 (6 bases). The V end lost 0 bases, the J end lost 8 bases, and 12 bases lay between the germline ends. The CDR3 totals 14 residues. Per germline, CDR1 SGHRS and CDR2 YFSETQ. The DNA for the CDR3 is TGCGCCAGCAGCTTGGGGTGGGGGGCAGAGCCCCAGCATTTT. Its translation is CASSLGWGAEPQHF.

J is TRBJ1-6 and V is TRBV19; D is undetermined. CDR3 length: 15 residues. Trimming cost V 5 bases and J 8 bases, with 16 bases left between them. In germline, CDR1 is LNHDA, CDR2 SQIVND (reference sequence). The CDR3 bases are TGTGCCAGTAGTCTTAACCGGGTGAGACATTCACCCCTCCACTTT. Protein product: CASSLNRVRHSPLHF.

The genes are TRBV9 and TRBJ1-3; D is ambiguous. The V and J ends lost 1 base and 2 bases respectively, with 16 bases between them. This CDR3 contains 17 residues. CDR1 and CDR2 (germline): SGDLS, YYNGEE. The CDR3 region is CASSVRSAAAAGNTIYF. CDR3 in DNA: TGTGCCAGCAGCGTAAGGTCCGCCGCGGCGGCTGGAAACACCATATATTTT. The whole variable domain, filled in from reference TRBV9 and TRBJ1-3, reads DSGVTQTPKHLITATGQRVTLRCSPRSGDLSVYWYQQSLDQGLQFLIQYYNGEERAKGNILERFSAQQFPDLHSELNLSSLELGDSALYFCASSVRSAAAAGNTIYFGEGSWLTVV.

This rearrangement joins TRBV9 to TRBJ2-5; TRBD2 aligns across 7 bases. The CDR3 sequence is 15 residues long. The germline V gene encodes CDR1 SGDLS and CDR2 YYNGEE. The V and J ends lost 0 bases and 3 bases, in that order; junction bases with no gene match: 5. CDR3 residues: CASSVAGAGKETQYF. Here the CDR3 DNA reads TGTGCCAGCAGCGTAGCGGGAGCGGGGAAAGAGACCCAGTACTTC.

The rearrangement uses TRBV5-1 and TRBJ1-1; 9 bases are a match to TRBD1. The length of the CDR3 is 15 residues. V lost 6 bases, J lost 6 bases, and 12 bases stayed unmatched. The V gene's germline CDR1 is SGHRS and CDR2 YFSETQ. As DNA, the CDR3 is TGCGCCAGCACCCGGTCAGAGACAGGGGGGGCTGAAGCTTTCTTT. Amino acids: CASTRSETGGAEAFF.

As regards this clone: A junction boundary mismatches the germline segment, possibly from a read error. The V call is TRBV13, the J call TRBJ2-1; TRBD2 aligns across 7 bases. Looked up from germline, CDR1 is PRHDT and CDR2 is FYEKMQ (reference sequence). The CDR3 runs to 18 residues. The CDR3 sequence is CASSLPGGGRERHNEQFF. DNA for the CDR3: TGTGCCAGCAGCTTACCCGGCGGAGGGCGGGAGAGGCACAATGAACAGTTCTTC.

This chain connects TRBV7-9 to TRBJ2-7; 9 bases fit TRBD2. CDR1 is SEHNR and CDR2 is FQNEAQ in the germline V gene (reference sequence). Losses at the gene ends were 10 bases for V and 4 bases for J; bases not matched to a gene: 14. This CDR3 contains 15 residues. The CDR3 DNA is TGTGCCACCCTGGGAGTTAGCGGGGGTAGTTACGAGCAGTACGTC. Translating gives CATLGVSGGSYEQYV.

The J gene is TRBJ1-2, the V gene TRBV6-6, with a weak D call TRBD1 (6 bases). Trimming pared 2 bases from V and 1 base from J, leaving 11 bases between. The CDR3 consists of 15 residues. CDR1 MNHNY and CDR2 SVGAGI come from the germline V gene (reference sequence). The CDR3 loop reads CASSYTTGVNYGYTF. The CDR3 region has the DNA TGTGCCAGCAGTTACACGACAGGAGTTAACTATGGCTACACCTTC.

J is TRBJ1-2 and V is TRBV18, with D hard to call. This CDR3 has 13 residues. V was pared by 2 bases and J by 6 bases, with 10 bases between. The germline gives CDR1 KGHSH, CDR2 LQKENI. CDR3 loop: CASSPGPGNGYTF. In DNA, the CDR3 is TGTGCCAGCTCACCAGGTCCGGGTAATGGCTACACCTTC. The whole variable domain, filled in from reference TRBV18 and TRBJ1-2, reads NAGVMQNPRHLVRRRGQEARLRCSPMKGHSHVYWYRQLPEEGLKFMVYLQKENIIDESGMPKERFSAEFPKEGPSILRIQQVVRGDSAAYFCASSPGPGNGYTFGSGTRLTVV.

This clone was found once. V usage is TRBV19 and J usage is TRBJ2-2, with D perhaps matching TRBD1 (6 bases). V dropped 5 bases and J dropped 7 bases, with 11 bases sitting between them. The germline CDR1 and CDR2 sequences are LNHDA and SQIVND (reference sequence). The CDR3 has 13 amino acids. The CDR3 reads CASSPGDIGELFF. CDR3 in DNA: TGTGCCAGTAGTCCAGGGGATATCGGGGAGCTGTTTTTT. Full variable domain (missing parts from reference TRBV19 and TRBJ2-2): DGGITQSPKYLFRKEGQNVTLSCEQNLNHDAMYWYRQDPGQGLRLIYYSQIVNDFQKGDIAEGYSVSREKKESFPLTVTSAQKNPTAFYLCASSPGDIGELFFGEGSRLTVL.